This record concerns one TCR beta chain sequence. This specimen comes from a study of cytomegalovirus exposure and HLA in healthy donors. Deletions cut 6 bases from V and 7 bases from J, with 16 bases between. This CDR3 has 15 amino acids. Germline V CDR1 and CDR2: MDHEN, SYDVKM. The PCR employed 60 Vbeta primers together with 13 Jbeta primers. The table came from immunoSEQ multiplex PCR; TCRdb's copy has only in-frame clones and leaves some out. The data show more than 85,000 clones, with 73% seen just once and under 10% held by the top ten. The sequence came from a man between 40 and 49 years old in good health and CMV-seronegative. The J gene is TRBJ1-6, the V gene TRBV28; weak D call: TRBD1 (5 bases). Source material: PBMCs. The CDR3 bases are TGTGCCAGCAGCTCTCTAGGGGCCGAAAATTCACCCCTCCACTTT. This gives the protein CASSSLGAENSPLHF.